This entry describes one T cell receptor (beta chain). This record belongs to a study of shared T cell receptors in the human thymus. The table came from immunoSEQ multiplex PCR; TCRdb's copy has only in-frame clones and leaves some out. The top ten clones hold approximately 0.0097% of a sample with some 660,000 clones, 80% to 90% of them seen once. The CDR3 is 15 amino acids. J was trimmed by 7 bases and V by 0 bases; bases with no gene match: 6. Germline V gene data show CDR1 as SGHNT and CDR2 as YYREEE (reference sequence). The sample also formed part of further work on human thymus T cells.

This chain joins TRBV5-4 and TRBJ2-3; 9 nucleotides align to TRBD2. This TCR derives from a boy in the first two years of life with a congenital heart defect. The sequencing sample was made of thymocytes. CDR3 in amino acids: CASSLELAGGYTQYF. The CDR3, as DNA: TGTGCCAGCAGCTTGGAACTAGCGGGCGGATATACGCAGTATTTT.